The 5 T cell receptor beta chains in this list originate from one sample, sequenced in a study of blood T cells in healthy people across ages. With a J-beta primer mix and a sample-barcoded 5' primer, a second PCR ran roughly 6 to 11 cycles. MiXCR was run by TCRdb on the 5' RACE reads, yielding one entry per CDR3 protein. The table shows about 1.7 million distinct CDR3 sequences, with 28% occurring only once. Sequencing was carried out using blood. The receptors were sampled from a young woman in good health.

This clonotype was seen just once. A read error may be the cause here, since a much bigger clone is one base away. This chain joins TRBV5-1 and TRBJ1-2, with 10 positions matching TRBD1. CDR1 SGHRS and CDR2 YFSETQ come from the germline V gene. The CDR3 is made up of 14 amino acids. The J segment lost 4 bases and the V segment lost 3 bases, leaving 3 bases of the junction unmatched. The DNA of the CDR3 is TGCGCCAGCAGCTGGGGACAGGGGAGCTATGGCTACACCTTC. It translates to CASSWGQGSYGYTF.

The V gene is TRBV9, the J gene TRBJ1-1; possibly TRBD1 for D (5 bases). The germline V gene has CDR1 SGDLS and CDR2 YYNGEE. This CDR3 contains 13 residues. Trimming removed 4 bases from V and 3 bases from J, with 10 bases in between. Here the CDR3 DNA reads TGTGCCAGCAGCATGGGCAGGGACACTGAAGCTTTCTTT. Protein product: CASSMGRDTEAFF.

CDR3 protein: CASSLQLAGTLSYEQYF. The CDR3 coding sequence is TGTGCCAGCAGCTTACAACTAGCGGGTACCCTTTCCTACGAGCAGTACTTC. The chain couples TRBV11-2 to TRBJ2-7; 9 bases agree with TRBD2. Germline trimming cut 2 bases from V and 1 base from J; bases unmatched to any gene: 9. CDR1 and CDR2 from the germline V gene are SGHAT and FQNNGV. There are 17 residues in the CDR3.

Ten or more counts support this clonotype. The chain joins TRBV12-3 or TRBV12-4 to TRBJ2-5; D is perhaps TRBD1 (6 bases). Trimming cost V 2 bases and J 4 bases, with 11 bases left between them. The CDR3 runs to 14 residues. As DNA, the CDR3 is TGTGCCAGCAGTTTATGGGGGCGCCGAGAGACCCAGTACTTC. Translating gives CASSLWGRRETQYF.

Of note for this clonotype: A junction end diverges from the germline sequence, so it may reflect a read error. The V and J genes are TRBV28 and TRBJ1-2, with 9 bases matching TRBD1. This CDR3 spans 15 amino acids. Germline CDR1 MDHEN, CDR2 SYDVKM. The CDR3 here is CASSLRTGEKDGYTF. CDR3 in DNA: TGCGCCAGCAGTTTGCGGACAGGGGAGAAGGATGGCTACACCTTC.